This T cell receptor (beta chain) was recorded in a study of OX40 agonist ivuxolimab in advanced cancers. With respect to the entire study: The costimulatory receptor OX40 (CD134) was targeted by ivuxolimab, a fully human IgG2 agonistic monoclonal antibody. Intravenous ivuxolimab was administered to patients every 2 weeks at six dose levels: 0.01, 0.1, 0.3, 1.5, 3 and 10 mg/kg. Of the 52 patients in dose escalation, 19 had hepatocellular carcinoma, some 15 had melanoma, 9 had renal cell carcinoma and 9 had head and neck cancer. The dose-escalation cohort was over 70% male with a mean age of roughly 62 years, ranging from roughly 23 to 90. Patients were allowed to have had prior anti-PD-1, anti-PD-L1 or anti-CTLA-4 therapy, and around two fifths of the dose-escalation patients had been treated with checkpoint inhibitors. Partial responses were achieved by three dose-escalation patients, of whom one had hepatocellular carcinoma and two had cutaneous melanoma. The purpose of peripheral TCRbeta sequencing was to test whether ivuxolimab changed TCR sequence diversity and led to clonal T-cell expansion. The paper covers the monotherapy dose-escalation part of the phase I ivuxolimab trial, which included N of about 50 patients.

As to this clone: Its target antigen remains unknown. Nothing much larger sits one base from this clone, and base qualities are not available.

The investigation overall reported the following: In partial responders in the 0.1-3.0 mg/kg groups, normalized peripheral clonal expansion was found to be among the lowest, especially among CD8+ T cells. At doses of 0.1 to 3.0 mg/kg, clonal expansion of both CD4+ and CD8+ blood T cells was observed from baseline to week 6. The antigen specificity of the clonally expanded peripheral T cells was not determined. Low levels of normalized T-cell clonal expansion were also shown by some nonresponding patients. After ivuxolimab, expanded clones were on average more numerous among CD8+ T cells than among CD4+ T cells.

CDR1 is given as SGHTA and CDR2 as FQGNSA, both from the germline V gene. Measured from the cysteine to the phenylalanine, the CDR3 is 14 residues long. Left in the record is the CDR3 DNA by itself, 42 bases read in frame from the first base. At the junction V is shortened by 1 base and J by 6 bases; bases outside the gene matches: 5. For sequencing of the TCRbeta CDR3 region, genomic DNA was extracted from the sorted cells. The immunoSEQ Assay was used to sequence the TCRbeta CDR3 regions. TCRdb's version of the immuneACCESS table is confined to in-frame rearrangements and falls short of the full clone set. An unresolved V gene accounts for under half of the shortfall where checked; the remainder is of unknown origin. A total of around 95,000 clones appear in this sample, roughly 93% of them only once. Of the sample, over 0.65% is held by the ten largest clones. Patients with a history of autoimmune disease or receiving systemic immunosuppression were excluded from the trial. Peripheral blood for TCR sequencing was drawn from every dose cohort at baseline, at cycle 4 day 1 and at cycle 7 day 1. Samples were obtained from an open-label, multicenter, first-in-human phase I dose-escalation trial of ivuxolimab. Adults with locally advanced or metastatic melanoma, renal cell carcinoma, hepatocellular carcinoma or head and neck squamous cell carcinoma were enrolled in the trial. Before TCR sequencing, CD4+ T cells and CD8+ T cells were sorted from peripheral blood as separate populations.

Rearrangement joined TRBV7-2 to TRBJ1-1; TRBD1 agrees with 7 junctional bases. This clonotype originated in an adult with an advanced solid tumor such as melanoma, head and neck, liver or kidney cancer. The specimen comprised CD4+ or CD8+ T cells sorted from blood, sampled in a trial of the OX40 agonist ivuxolimab. The nucleotide sequence reads as follows: TGTGCCAGCAGCTTAGACAGGGGAGGGCCTGAAGCTTTCTTT. This translates into CASSLDRGGPEAFF. Outside the CDR3, residues come from the reference TRBV7-2 and TRBJ1-1 proteins, so the full variable domain is: GAGVSQSPSNKVTEKGKDVELRCDPISGHTALYWYRQSLGQGLEFLIYFQGNSAPDKSGLPSDRFSAERTGGSVSTLTIQRTQQEDSAVYLCASSLDRGGPEAFFGQGTRLTVV.